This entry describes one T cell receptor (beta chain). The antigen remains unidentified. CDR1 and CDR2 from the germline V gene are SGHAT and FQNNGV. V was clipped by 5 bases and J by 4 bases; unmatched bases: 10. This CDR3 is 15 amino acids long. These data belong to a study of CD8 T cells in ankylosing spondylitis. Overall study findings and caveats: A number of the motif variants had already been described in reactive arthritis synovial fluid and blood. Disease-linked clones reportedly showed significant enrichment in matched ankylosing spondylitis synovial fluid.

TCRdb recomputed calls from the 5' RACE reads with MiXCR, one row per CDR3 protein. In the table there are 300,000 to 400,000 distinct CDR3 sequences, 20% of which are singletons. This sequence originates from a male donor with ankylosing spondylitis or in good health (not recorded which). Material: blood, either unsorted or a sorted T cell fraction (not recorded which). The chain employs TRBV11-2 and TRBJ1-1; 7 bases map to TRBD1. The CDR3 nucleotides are TGTGCCAGCAGCCGCATGACAGGGATGAGCACTGAAGCTTTCTTT. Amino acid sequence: CASSRMTGMSTEAFF.